The clone carrying this TCR beta chain has just a few counts. The sample originates from a study of blood T cells in healthy people across ages. A sample-barcoded 5' primer and a J-beta primer mix were used in a second PCR of roughly 7 to 11 cycles. TCRdb redid the calling of the 5' RACE reads with MiXCR, one entry per CDR3 protein. Of 850,000 to 1,000,000 distinct CDR3 sequences listed, around 46% are singletons. CDR1 and CDR2 from the germline V gene are SGHNT and YENEEA. The CDR3 is made up of 13 amino acids. The V gene lost 1 base and the J gene lost 5 bases, with 8 bases spanning the gap. The chain couples TRBV11-3 to TRBJ2-5; D is undetermined. Sequencing was done on a sample of blood. The origin of this receptor is a man under 40 in good health. This CDR3 is CASSLAGWETQYF. CDR3 coding DNA: TGTGCCAGCAGCTTAGCTGGATGGGAGACCCAGTACTTC.